The T cell receptor (beta chain) described here comes from a study of patients and donors after allogeneic stem cell transplantation (dated by TCRdb to 2019 to 2021). This clonotype was observed a handful of times. This clone's antigen is unknown. Per-base quality was not reported, and no clone a single base away is much larger than it. V and J are trimmed by 3 bases and 4 bases, and the gene matches miss 4 bases of the junction. Looking up the germline V gene yields CDR1 ENHRY and CDR2 SYGVKD. Reading from cysteine to phenylalanine, the CDR3 counts 14 amino acids. Only the CDR3 part of the read is kept: 42 bases, read in frame from the first base. The library was built by means of RT-PCR. Sequencing was performed on a NextSeq 550. The public reads were run again by TCRdb, first through fastp at Q25 and then through MiXCR, and only productive beta chains were kept. One record per CDR3 amino acid sequence lists the most common genes and DNA. Across this sample there are about 960,000 distinct CDR3 sequences, with 18% seen only once. Around 5.5% of the sample is held by the ten biggest clonotypes.

Recombination joined TRBV10-3 with TRBJ2-7, and 9 bases in between align with TRBD1. The sequence derives from a human donor who was either an allogeneic HSCT recipient or a stem cell or donor lymphocyte infusion donor (not recorded which). It is not recorded whose cells these are; they may come from a transplant donor. The sequenced sample consisted of blood, either unsorted or a sorted T cell fraction (not recorded which). The CDR3: CAISEGDRVYEQYF. The DNA is TGTGCCATCAGTGAAGGGGACAGGGTGTACGAGCAGTACTTC.